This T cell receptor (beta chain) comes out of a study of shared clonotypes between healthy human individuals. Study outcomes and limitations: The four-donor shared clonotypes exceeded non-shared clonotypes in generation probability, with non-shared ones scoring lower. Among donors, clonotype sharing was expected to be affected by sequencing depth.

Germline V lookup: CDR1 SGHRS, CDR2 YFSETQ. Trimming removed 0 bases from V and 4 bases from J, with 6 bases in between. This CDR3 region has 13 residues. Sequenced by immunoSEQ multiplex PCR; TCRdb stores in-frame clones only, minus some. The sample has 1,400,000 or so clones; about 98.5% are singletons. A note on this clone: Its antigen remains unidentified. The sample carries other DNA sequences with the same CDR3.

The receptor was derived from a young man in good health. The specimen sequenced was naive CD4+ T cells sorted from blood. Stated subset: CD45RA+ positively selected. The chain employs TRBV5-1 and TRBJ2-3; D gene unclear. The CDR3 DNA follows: TGCGCCAGCAGCTTGGTAGGATCAGATACGCAGTATTTT. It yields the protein CASSLVGSDTQYF.